The 13 T cell receptor beta chains below come from one sample, sequenced in a study of cytomegalovirus exposure and HLA in healthy donors. Primers for the PCR totalled 60 Vbeta and 13 Jbeta. Method: immunoSEQ multiplex PCR; TCRdb's copy keeps in-frame clones and lacks some. The table records under 200,000 clones, roughly 73% of them present only once. Sequenced input: PBMCs. Receptor source: a female donor in good health and CMV-seronegative.

The chain is built from TRBV29-1 and TRBJ2-1, with TRBD2 identical over 9 bases. The CDR3 covers 14 residues. CDR1 SQVTM and CDR2 ANQGSEA come from the germline V gene. J gave up 7 bases and V 1 base, and 5 bases lay outside the gene matches. The CDR3 is CSVEGGGRGNEQFF. CDR3 nucleotide sequence: TGCAGCGTTGAAGGGGGCGGGAGGGGGAATGAGCAGTTCTTC.

The chain couples TRBV7-2 to TRBJ2-7, with 11 bases identical to TRBD1. The CDR3 extends over 16 amino acids. V trimming: 5 bases; J trimming: 1 base; junction bases outside the gene matches: 7. Germline V gene sequence: CDR1 SGHTA, CDR2 FQGNSA. The CDR3 DNA sequence: TGTGCCAGCAGCGAAGGACAGGGGGCCGGGTCCTACGAGCAGTACTTC. This sequence encodes CASSEGQGAGSYEQYF.

This chain connects TRBV19 to TRBJ2-7, with TRBD1 matching 9 bases. The CDR3 spans 14 residues. V gave up 6 bases and J gave up 5 bases; unmatched junction bases: 8. Germline V gives CDR1 LNHDA, CDR2 SQIVND (reference sequence). CDR3: CASSQGTGSHEQYF. CDR3 bases: TGTGCCAGTAGCCAAGGGACAGGGTCCCACGAGCAGTACTTC. The full variable domain, completed using reference TRBV19 and TRBJ2-7, is DGGITQSPKYLFRKEGQNVTLSCEQNLNHDAMYWYRQDPGQGLRLIYYSQIVNDFQKGDIAEGYSVSREKKESFPLTVTSAQKNPTAFYLCASSQGTGSHEQYFGPGTRLTVT.

This chain joins TRBV7-3 and TRBJ2-1; a possible D gene is TRBD2 (5 bases). Trimming stripped 1 base from V and 9 bases from J, with 7 bases between. The CDR3 has 12 residues. CDR1 and CDR2 (germline): SGHTA, FQGTGA. The CDR3 protein is CASSLRGGEQFF. The CDR3 DNA is TGTGCCAGCAGCTTAAGAGGAGGTGAGCAGTTCTTC.

The CDR3 bases are TGTGCCAGTAGCAGGAGGGAGACCCAGTACTTC. The encoded protein is CASSRRETQYF. The chain employs TRBV2 and TRBJ2-5, with a tentative D call TRBD2 (5 bases). The CDR3 length is 11 residues. V was cut by 9 bases and J by 5 bases, with 10 bases left in between. Germline values: CDR1 SNHLY, CDR2 FYNNEI.

V and J are TRBV23-1 and TRBJ2-5; D perhaps matches TRBD2 (6 bases). TRBV23-1 is given ORF status, its function remaining uncertain. Trimming stripped 4 bases from V and 5 bases from J, with 14 bases between. CDR3 length: 14 residues. CDR3 coding DNA: TGCGCCAGCAGTCGGGGGGATCAGAGGGAGACCCAGTACTTC. It specifies CASSRGDQRETQYF.

This chain joins TRBV7-2 and TRBJ2-5; possibly TRBD2 for D (5 bases). Deletions cut 2 bases from V and 0 bases from J, with 7 bases between. This CDR3 contains 14 residues. Germline V gene lookup returns CDR1 SGHTA and CDR2 FQGNSA. In DNA form, the CDR3 reads TGTGCCAGCAGCTTAAGGCGGGACCAAGAGACCCAGTACTTC. This translates into CASSLRRDQETQYF.

The chain employs TRBV2 and TRBJ2-4, with a tentative D call TRBD2 (6 bases). CDR1 and CDR2 from the germline V gene are SNHLY and FYNNEI. V gave up 6 bases and J gave up 0 bases, with 15 bases separating them. The CDR3 sequence is 16 residues long. In DNA form, the CDR3 reads TGTGCCAGCAGCGGGACTCGCGTTTTAGCCAAAAACATTCAGTACTTC. It encodes CASSGTRVLAKNIQYF.

This rearrangement joins TRBV30 to TRBJ2-7, with D maybe TRBD2 (6 bases). Germline V gives CDR1 GTSNPN, CDR2 SVGIG (reference sequence). Trimming removed 1 base at V and 7 bases at J, with 17 bases between. The CDR3 covers 14 residues. Here the CDR3 reads CAWSDGGLELEQYF. The CDR3, as DNA: TGTGCCTGGAGTGACGGAGGGTTAGAGTTAGAGCAGTACTTC.

A note on this clone: At one of its ends the junction is not consistent with the germline gene, which may arise from a read error. The V call is TRBV7-7, the J call TRBJ2-2; 8 nucleotides agree with TRBD2. Germline V gene sequence: CDR1 SSHAT, CDR2 FNYEAQ (reference sequence). CDR3 size: 21 residues. In DNA, the CDR3 is TGTGCTAGCAGCTTAGATCCCCAAGCCGGGAGGGCCGAAAGGAACACCGGGGAGCTGTTTTTT. It translates to CASSLDPQAGRAERNTGELFF.

The CDR3 is CASSLGGQDQPQHF. In DNA, the CDR3 is TGCGCCAGCAGCTTGGGTGGACAGGATCAGCCCCAGCATTTT. The chain combines TRBV5-1 with TRBJ1-5, with 7 bases matching TRBD1. This CDR3 region has 14 residues. CDR1 and CDR2 (germline): SGHRS, YFSETQ. The V segment lost 0 bases and the J segment 5 bases; nucleotides outside the gene matches: 2.

The V call is TRBV15, the J call TRBJ1-5; 7 nucleotides line up with TRBD1. The trim removed 0 bases at V and 6 bases at J, leaving 5 bases unmatched. The germline V gene has CDR1 LNHNV and CDR2 YYDKDF (reference sequence). The CDR3 is 15 amino acids. CDR3 sequence reads: CATSRDLGGGQPQHF. As DNA, the CDR3 is TGTGCCACCAGCAGAGATCTAGGGGGCGGTCAGCCCCAGCATTTT.

The chain couples TRBV9 to TRBJ1-4; D unresolved. The V end was cut by 0 bases, the J end by 0 bases, with 9 bases between. There are 16 residues in the CDR3. The germline CDR1 and CDR2 sequences are SGDLS and YYNGEE. The CDR3 nucleotides read TGTGCCAGCAGCGTAGGACACAGTTCAACTAATGAAAAACTGTTTTTT. Its protein is CASSVGHSSTNEKLFF.